The sequence of this T cell receptor beta chain was determined in a study of CD8+ T cells in alopecia areata. The overall study: The tofacitinib course ran for 6 to 18 months and was followed by 6 months off drug. Regarding the study as a whole: Higher clonality than in normal scalp was seen in lesional scalp, especially alopecia totalis/universalis.

Trimming stripped 2 bases from V and 4 bases from J, with 8 bases between. The CDR3 has 13 residues. Germline V lookup: CDR1 PRHDT, CDR2 FYEKMQ (reference sequence). In this sample, this clone turned up a few times. Its antigen is currently unknown. Extracted RNA was reverse transcribed, and the resulting cDNA served as sequencing template. Repertoires were generated with immunoSEQ multiplex PCR, while TCRdb's copy carries only in-frame clones and drops some. Of 130,000 or so clones listed, approximately 49% were seen once; the top ten hold roughly a sixth. The source is a human donor with alopecia areata. The chain uses TRBV13 and TRBJ1-2; D is perhaps TRBD1 (6 bases). Material: CD8+ T cells sorted from blood, obtained at week 0. The CDR3 sequence: CASSLTGPYGYTF. DNA of the CDR3: TGTGCCAGCAGCTTAACAGGGCCCTATGGCTACACCTTC.